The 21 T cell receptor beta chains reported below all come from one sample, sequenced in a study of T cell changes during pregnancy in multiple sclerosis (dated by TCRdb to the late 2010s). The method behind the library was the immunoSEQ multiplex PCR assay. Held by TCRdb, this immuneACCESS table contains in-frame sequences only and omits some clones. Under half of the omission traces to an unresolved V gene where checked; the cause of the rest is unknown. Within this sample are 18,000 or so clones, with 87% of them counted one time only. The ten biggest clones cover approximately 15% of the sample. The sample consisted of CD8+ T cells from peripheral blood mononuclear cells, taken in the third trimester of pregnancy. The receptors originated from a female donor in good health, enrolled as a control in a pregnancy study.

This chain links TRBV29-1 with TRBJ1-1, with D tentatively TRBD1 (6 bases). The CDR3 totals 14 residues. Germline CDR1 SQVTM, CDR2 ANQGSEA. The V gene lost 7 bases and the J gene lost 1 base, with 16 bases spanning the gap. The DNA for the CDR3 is TGCAGCGCTACGGACAGCGAAGGGAACACTGAAGCTTTCTTT. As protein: CSATDSEGNTEAFF.

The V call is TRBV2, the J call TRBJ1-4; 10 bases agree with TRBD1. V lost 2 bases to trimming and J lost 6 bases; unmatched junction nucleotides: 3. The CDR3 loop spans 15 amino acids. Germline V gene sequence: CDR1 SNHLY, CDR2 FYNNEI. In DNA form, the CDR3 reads TGTGCCAGCAGTGAATCGACAGGGGGCTATGAAAAACTGTTTTTT. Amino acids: CASSESTGGYEKLFF.

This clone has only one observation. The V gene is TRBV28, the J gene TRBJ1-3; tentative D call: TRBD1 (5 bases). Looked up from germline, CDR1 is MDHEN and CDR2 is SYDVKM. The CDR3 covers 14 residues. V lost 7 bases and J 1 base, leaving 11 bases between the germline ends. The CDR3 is CASTPTESGNTIYF. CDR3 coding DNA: TGTGCCAGCACGCCGACAGAGTCTGGAAACACCATATATTTT.

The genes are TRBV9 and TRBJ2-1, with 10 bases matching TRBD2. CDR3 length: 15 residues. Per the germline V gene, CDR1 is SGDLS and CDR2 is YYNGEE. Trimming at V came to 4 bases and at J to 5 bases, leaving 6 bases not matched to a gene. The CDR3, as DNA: TGTGCCAGCAGCCCGAGTGGGACTAGCGACAATGAGCAGTTCTTC. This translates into CASSPSGTSDNEQFF.

CDR3 nucleotides: TGTGCCAGTGCAGGGTTATTTAACACTGAAGCTTTCTTT. It codes for CASAGLFNTEAFF. The chain carries TRBV19 and TRBJ1-1, with D tentatively TRBD1 (5 bases). Germline CDR1 and CDR2: LNHDA and SQIVND (reference sequence). V lost 8 bases and J 2 bases, leaving 12 bases between the germline ends. The CDR3 has 13 residues.

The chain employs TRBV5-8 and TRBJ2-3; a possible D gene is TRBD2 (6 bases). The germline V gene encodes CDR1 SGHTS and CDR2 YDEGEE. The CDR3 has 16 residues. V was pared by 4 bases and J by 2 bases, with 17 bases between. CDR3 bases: TGTGCCAGCAGCCCCGGAGGAGGGGTGATCACAGATACGCAGTATTTT. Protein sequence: CASSPGGGVITDTQYF.

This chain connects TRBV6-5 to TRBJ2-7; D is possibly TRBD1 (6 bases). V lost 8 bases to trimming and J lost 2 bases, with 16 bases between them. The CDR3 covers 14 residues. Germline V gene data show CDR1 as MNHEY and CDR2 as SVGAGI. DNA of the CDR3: TGTGCCAGCGGGGGCGGGCTTCCTCCCTACGAGCAGTACTTC. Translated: CASGGGLPPYEQYF.

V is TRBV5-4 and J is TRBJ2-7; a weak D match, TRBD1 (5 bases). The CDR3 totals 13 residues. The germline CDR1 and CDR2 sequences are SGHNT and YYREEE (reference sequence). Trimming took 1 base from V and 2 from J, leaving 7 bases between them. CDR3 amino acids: CASSLQGTYEQYF. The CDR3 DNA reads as TGTGCCAGCAGCTTGCAGGGCACCTACGAGCAGTACTTC.

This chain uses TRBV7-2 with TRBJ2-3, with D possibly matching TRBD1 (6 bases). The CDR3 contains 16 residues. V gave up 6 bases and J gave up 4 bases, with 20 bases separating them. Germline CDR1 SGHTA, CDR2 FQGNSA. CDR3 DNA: TGTGCCAGCAGTCCTACCTCAGGGGAGCGATCAGATACGCAGTATTTT. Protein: CASSPTSGERSDTQYF.

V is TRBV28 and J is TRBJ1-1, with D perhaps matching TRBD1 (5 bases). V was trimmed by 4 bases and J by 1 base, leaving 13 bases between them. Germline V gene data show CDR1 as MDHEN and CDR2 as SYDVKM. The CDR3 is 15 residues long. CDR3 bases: TGTGCCAGCAGTTGGGGCTTAGGATGGAACACTGAAGCTTTCTTT. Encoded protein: CASSWGLGWNTEAFF.

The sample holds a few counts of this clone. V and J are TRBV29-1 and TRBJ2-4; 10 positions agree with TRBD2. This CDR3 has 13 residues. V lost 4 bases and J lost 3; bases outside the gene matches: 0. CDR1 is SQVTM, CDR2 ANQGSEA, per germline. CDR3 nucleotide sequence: TGCAGCGTTGTAGCGGGGGGCAAAAACATTCAGTACTTC. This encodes CSVVAGGKNIQYF. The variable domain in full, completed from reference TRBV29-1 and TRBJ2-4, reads SAVISQKPSRDICQRGTSLTIQCQVDSQVTMMFWYRQQPGQSLTLIATANQGSEATYESGFVIDKFPISRPNLTFSTLTVSNMSPEDSSIYLCSVVAGGKNIQYFGAGTRLSVL.

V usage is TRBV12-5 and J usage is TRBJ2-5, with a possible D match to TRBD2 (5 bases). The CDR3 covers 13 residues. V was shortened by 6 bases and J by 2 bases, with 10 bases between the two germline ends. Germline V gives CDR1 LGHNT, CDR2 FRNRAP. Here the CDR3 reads CASGPGIQETQYF. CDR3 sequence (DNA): TGTGCTAGTGGCCCGGGAATACAAGAGACCCAGTACTTC.

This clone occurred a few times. In DNA form, the CDR3 reads TGTGCCAGCAGCTCCGGGACAGAAAACACCGGGGAGCTGTTTTTT. Protein: CASSSGTENTGELFF. The chain uses TRBV28 and TRBJ2-2; 7 nucleotides align to TRBD1. The CDR3 has 15 amino acids. Germline V gives CDR1 MDHEN, CDR2 SYDVKM. Germline trimming cut 6 bases from V and 2 bases from J; bases unmatched to any gene: 6.

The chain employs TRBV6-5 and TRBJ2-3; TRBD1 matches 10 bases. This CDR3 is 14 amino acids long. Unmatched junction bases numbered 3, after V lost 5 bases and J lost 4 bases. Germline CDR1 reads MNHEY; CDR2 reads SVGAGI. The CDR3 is CASSEGQGADTQYF. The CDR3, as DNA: TGTGCCAGCAGTGAAGGACAGGGGGCAGATACGCAGTATTTT.

CDR3 protein: CASSRTAETDSPLHF. For the CDR3, the DNA is TGTGCCAGCAGCCGGACTGCTGAAACCGATTCACCCCTCCACTTT. The gene calls are TRBV28 and TRBJ1-6; D is undetermined. V gave up 6 bases and J gave up 8 bases, with 17 bases separating them. CDR1 is MDHEN and CDR2 is SYDVKM in the germline V gene. The CDR3 totals 15 residues.

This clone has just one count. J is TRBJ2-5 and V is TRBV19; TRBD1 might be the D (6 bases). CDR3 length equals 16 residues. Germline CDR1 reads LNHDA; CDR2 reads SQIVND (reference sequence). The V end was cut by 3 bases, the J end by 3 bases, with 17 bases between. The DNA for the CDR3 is TGTGCCAGTAGTATGTCGGACAGTGGGGGAGAAGAGACCCAGTACTTC. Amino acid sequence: CASSMSDSGGEETQYF.

The CDR3 sequence: CASSPPRTGSNEQFF. For the CDR3, the DNA is TGTGCCAGTAGTCCTCCTCGGACAGGATCCAATGAGCAGTTCTTC. The chain combines TRBV19 with TRBJ2-1; TRBD1 matches 7 bases. V lost 5 bases, J lost 6 bases, and 10 bases stayed unmatched. The CDR3 spans 15 residues. Germline CDR1 reads LNHDA; CDR2 reads SQIVND (reference sequence).

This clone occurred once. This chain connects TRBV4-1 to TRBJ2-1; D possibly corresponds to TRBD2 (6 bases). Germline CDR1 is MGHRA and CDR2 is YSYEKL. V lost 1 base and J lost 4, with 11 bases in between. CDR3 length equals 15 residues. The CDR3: CASSQVQEGYNEQFF. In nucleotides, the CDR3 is TGCGCCAGCAGCCAAGTTCAGGAGGGGTACAATGAGCAGTTCTTC.

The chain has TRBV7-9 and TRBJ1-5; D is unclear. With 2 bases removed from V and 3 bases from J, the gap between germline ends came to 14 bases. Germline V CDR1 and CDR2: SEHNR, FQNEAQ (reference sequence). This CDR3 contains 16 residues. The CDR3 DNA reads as TGTGCCAGCAGCTTATCTGGAGGGAATGACAATCAGCCCCAGCATTTT. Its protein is CASSLSGGNDNQPQHF.

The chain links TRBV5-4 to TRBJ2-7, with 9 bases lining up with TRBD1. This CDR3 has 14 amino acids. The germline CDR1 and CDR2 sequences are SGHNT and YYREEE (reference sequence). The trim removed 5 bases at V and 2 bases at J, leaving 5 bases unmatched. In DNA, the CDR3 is TGTGCCAGCAGGGCGGACAGGGGTACCTACGAGCAGTACTTC. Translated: CASRADRGTYEQYF.

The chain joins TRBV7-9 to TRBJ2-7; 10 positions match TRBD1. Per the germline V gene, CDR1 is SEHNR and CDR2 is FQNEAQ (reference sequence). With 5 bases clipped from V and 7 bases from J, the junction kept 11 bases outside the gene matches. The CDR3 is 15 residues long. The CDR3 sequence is CASSLTGTGDPEQYF. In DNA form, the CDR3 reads TGTGCCAGCAGCCTCACCGGGACAGGGGATCCGGAGCAGTACTTC.